This T cell receptor (beta chain) derives from a study of T-cell memory formation after mild COVID-19. TCR alpha and TCR beta cDNA libraries carrying sample barcodes and UMIs were produced by 5'RACE using constant-segment primers. TCRdb ran MiXCR on the 5' RACE reads and lists one entry per CDR3 protein. The sample includes under 550,000 distinct CDR3 sequences, about a sixth of them seen just once. V was shortened by 4 bases and J by 1 base, with 11 bases between the two germline ends. Germline assignment: CDR1 SEHNR and CDR2 FQNEAQ (reference sequence). The length of the CDR3 is 15 residues. This clonotype was seen more than once but under ten times. Its antigen is unknown. Study findings and constraints: Pre-infection memory carried some responding clones, suggesting that cross-reactive memory joined. CM and EM subsets held most contracting CD4+ clones; EMRA held CD8+ ones. The study found balanced CD4/CD8 in clones contracting day 15 to 85 and a CD4+ lean in later expanders.

The sequence derives from a young man who had mild COVID-19 (a few samples of this study predate the infection). Cell type and time point are not known. The chain carries TRBV7-9 and TRBJ2-1; possibly TRBD2 for D (5 bases). Specimen: PBMCs or a T cell subset sorted from them (not recorded which). The CDR3 bases are TGTGCCAGCAGCTCGGGATTTCCGTCCTACAATGAGCAGTTCTTC. As protein: CASSSGFPSYNEQFF. The full variable domain, with the rest looked up from reference TRBV7-9 and TRBJ2-1, is DTGVSQNPRHKITKRGQNVTFRCDPISEHNRLYWYRQTLGQGPEFLTYFQNEAQLEKSRLLSDRFSAERPKGSFSTLEIQRTEQGDSAMYLCASSSGFPSYNEQFFGPGTRLTVL.